The 2 T cell receptor beta chains given below trace back to one sample, sequenced in a study of T cells after yellow fever vaccination. Via MiXCR, TCRdb re-called the 5' RACE reads, giving one row per CDR3 protein. Of fewer than 350,000 distinct CDR3 sequences listed, 8.5% to 9% are singletons. The sequencing here drew on PBMCs, taken on the day of the first yellow fever vaccination. These TCRs come from a man between 18 and 29 years old who received the YFV17D yellow fever vaccine.

Here the CDR3 reads CASSPGLAGRASSTDTQYF. The CDR3 bases are TGTGCCAGCAGCCCGGGACTAGCGGGGAGGGCTTCTAGCACAGATACGCAGTATTTT. This sequence joins TRBV12-3 or TRBV12-4 and TRBJ2-3; 13 bases line up with TRBD2. The V gene end was trimmed by 6 bases and the J gene end by 0 bases; junction bases not matched to a gene: 12. The CDR3 sequence is 19 residues long.

CDR3 residues: CASSRDSLANYGYTF. The CDR3 DNA reads as TGTGCCAGTAGCCGGGACAGCCTCGCTAACTATGGCTACACCTTC. The chain links TRBV7-9 to TRBJ1-2; TRBD1 aligns across 7 bases. The CDR3 runs 15 residues. Germline V lookup: CDR1 SEHNR, CDR2 FQNEAQ (reference sequence). V shed 9 bases, J shed 0 bases, and the junction held 10 bases outside the gene matches.